This T cell receptor beta chain comes out of a study of CD8 T cells in ankylosing spondylitis. V was pared by 4 bases and J by 3 bases, with 5 bases of the junction left unmatched. The CDR3 extends over 16 amino acids. From germline, CDR1 is SGHAT and CDR2 FQNNGV. A single record per CDR3 protein comes from TCRdb applying MiXCR to the 5' RACE reads. This sample has 150,000 to 200,000 distinct CDR3 sequences, with 15% to 20% found just once. The chain uses TRBV11-2 and TRBJ2-1; 11 nucleotides align to TRBD2. Sequenced input: blood, either unsorted or a sorted T cell fraction (not recorded which). The receptor was isolated from a male donor aged 10 to 35 with ankylosing spondylitis or in good health (not recorded which). The CDR3 region is CASSSLAGGLYNEQFF. In DNA, the CDR3 is TGTGCCAGCAGCTCCTTAGCGGGAGGGCTCTACAATGAGCAGTTCTTC.